What follows are 4 T cell receptor beta chains derived from one specimen sequenced in a study of T cells in Graves' hyperthyroidism and ophthalmopathy. From RNA transcripts, TCR beta CDR3 regions were amplified. Carried out on the TCR CDR3, a first-round RT-PCR used the HTBI primer set. TCRdb reprocessed the multiplex PCR reads via MiXCR and lists one record per CDR3 protein. The table shows about 270,000 distinct CDR3 sequences, with around 15% occurring only once. What was sequenced was blood. The source of these receptors is a woman in her forties or fifties with Graves' hyperthyroidism that later progressed to Graves' ophthalmopathy.

This clonotype was observed many times. This chain joins TRBV6-1 and TRBJ2-5; possible D gene TRBD2, 6 bases. The germline CDR1 and CDR2 sequences are MNHNS and SASEGT. Trimming took off 5 bases at V and 7 bases at J, with 17 bases between the two ends. The CDR3 extends over 14 amino acids. The CDR3 spells CASSSWGELGTQYF. The CDR3 nucleotides read TGTGCCAGCAGTTCTTGGGGGGAACTGGGGACCCAGTACTTC.

This chain connects TRBV9 to TRBJ1-2; D is perhaps TRBD1 (5 bases). Trimming removed 3 bases from V and 3 bases from J, with 15 bases in between. There are 15 residues in the CDR3. The V gene's germline CDR1 is SGDLS and CDR2 YYNGEE. The DNA for the CDR3 is TGTGCCAGCAGCGGAACGCAGACAGATGACTATGGCTACACCTTC. Translated: CASSGTQTDDYGYTF. Drawing the rest from reference TRBV9 and TRBJ1-2, the complete variable domain is DSGVTQTPKHLITATGQRVTLRCSPRSGDLSVYWYQQSLDQGLQFLIQYYNGEERAKGNILERFSAQQFPDLHSELNLSSLELGDSALYFCASSGTQTDDYGYTFGSGTRLTVV.

This clonotype was seen at least ten times. The chain couples TRBV20-1 to TRBJ1-2, with TRBD1 matching 9 bases. CDR3 length: 15 residues. Per germline, CDR1 DFQATT and CDR2 SNEGSKA (reference sequence). The ends lost 3 bases at V and 5 bases at J; junction bases unmatched: 10. CDR3 amino acids: CSASPERTGVYGYTF. The CDR3 coding sequence is TGCAGTGCTAGCCCCGAGCGGACAGGGGTGTATGGCTACACCTTC.

With respect to this clonotype: A read error may explain this, as a much larger clone is one base away. The rearrangement joins TRBV27 to TRBJ2-7; a possible D gene is TRBD1 (7 bases). The CDR3 is made up of 17 amino acids. Trimming removed 6 bases at V and 4 bases at J, with 25 bases between. Per germline, CDR1 MNHEY and CDR2 SMNVEV (reference sequence). CDR3 protein: CASSRRAPEQGTYEQYF. CDR3 sequence (DNA): TGTGCCAGCAGCAGAAGAGCACCGGAACAGGGGACTTACGAGCAGTACTTC.